The present entry profiles one TCR beta chain with its context. Trimming took off 6 bases at V and 8 bases at J, with 11 bases between the two ends. This CDR3 is built from 13 residues. Germline CDR1 reads MNHEY; CDR2 reads SVGAGI. Per the authors' pipeline: Researchers report that nucleated cell counts were estimated from reference gene primer amplification. Assay used: immunoSEQ multiplex PCR; TCRdb lists only in-frame clones, some missing. V, J and clone size are those of that table, while D and trimming were read from the DNA. In the table there are some 150,000 clones, more than 80% of which are singletons. The data are from a study of blood T cell repertoires in COVID-19. Study at large: The samples span acute and convalescent COVID-19 from the United States, Italy and Spain. T cells, B-cell-depleted T cells, or PBMCs supplied cDNA or gDNA.

Specimen: peripheral blood. This chain joins TRBV6-5 and TRBJ1-6, with a possible D match to TRBD1 (6 bases). This receptor was taken from a human donor in a cohort sampled during active COVID-19. As DNA, the CDR3 is TGTGCCAGCAGAGTCACAGGGTATTCACCCCTCCACTTT. It is translated as CASRVTGYSPLHF.